These T cell receptor beta chains were read from a single sample in a study of T cells in Graves' hyperthyroidism and ophthalmopathy. TCRdb analysed the multiplex PCR reads with MiXCR anew, one entry per CDR3 protein. Seen here are 700,000 to 950,000 distinct CDR3 sequences, under 45% observed once, and the top ten hold approximately 31%. The sample was blood. The receptors originated from a middle-aged woman with Graves' hyperthyroidism. The CDR3 runs from the conserved cysteine through the conserved F or W. The D gene is left open where the match is weak. Expanded clones are given a class, and other clones once, few, many or no size at all.

J gene	clone size	V gene	D gene	CDR3 DNA	CDR3 protein
TRBJ1-2	NA	TRBV19	TRBD1	TGTGCCAGTAGTATAGAGGCGGACAGGGGGCGAGGAAGTTCGACCTATGGCTACACCTTC	CASSIEADRGRGSSTYGYTF
TRBJ1-1	many	TRBV5-4	NA	TGTGCCAGCAGCGGCCTACAGGGCTACACTGAAGCTTTCTTT	CASSGLQGYTEAFF
TRBJ2-7	many	TRBV11-1	TRBD1	TGTGCCAGCACCAGGGGGACGGTGAGCTCCTACGAGCAGTACTTC	CASTRGTVSSYEQYF
TRBJ1-5	NA	TRBV20-1	NA	TGCAGTGCTAGAGATCCCAAATATAGTCAGCCCCAGCATTTT	CSARDPKYSQPQHF
TRBJ2-7	NA	TRBV12-3/TRBV12-4	NA	TGTGCCAGCAGTGAGGGACTACGACAGGGCGAGCAGTACTTC	CASSEGLRQGEQYF
TRBJ2-7	few	TRBV6-1	TRBD1	TGTGCCAGCAGTCTCCGACAGGGTTCGGGCGACGAGCAGTACTTC	CASSLRQGSGDEQYF
TRBJ1-2	few	TRBV2	NA	TGTGCCAGCATTCAGGATTTTAACTATGGCTACACCTTC	CASIQDFNYGYTF
TRBJ1-3	NA	TRBV6-5	NA	TGTGCCAGCAGTTACGCGATCTCTGGAAACACCATATATTTT	CASSYAISGNTIYF
TRBJ2-7	NA	TRBV7-2	TRBD1	TGTGCCAGCAGCTTAACAGGGGGGAAAACCTACGAGCAGTACTTC	CASSLTGGKTYEQYF
TRBJ2-7	NA	TRBV7-2	TRBD2	TGTGCCAGCAGCTTAGCCCCTAGCGGCTCCTACGAGCAGTACTTC	CASSLAPSGSYEQYF
TRBJ1-5	NA	TRBV5-6	TRBD1	TGTGCCAGCAGCGGGGGACAGGGGCACAATCAGCCCCAGCATTTT	CASSGGQGHNQPQHF
TRBJ2-7	NA	TRBV6-1	TRBD1	TGTGCCAGCAGTCGGACAGGGTTAGCCTACGAGCAGTACTTC	CASSRTGLAYEQYF
TRBJ2-3	NA	TRBV19	NA	TGTGCCAGTAGTCCTGGGGTAGGGAAGGATACGCAGTATTTT	CASSPGVGKDTQYF
TRBJ2-2	NA	TRBV2	TRBD1	TGTGCCAGCAATTTTCACGACAGGGGTACCGGGGAGCTGTTTTTT	CASNFHDRGTGELFF
TRBJ1-2	many	TRBV20-1	NA	TGCAGTGCTATACTCGGAGCCTATGGCTACACCTTC	CSAILGAYGYTF
TRBJ2-5	NA	TRBV11-2	NA	TGTGCCAGCAGCCACGGAGGTAGGGGGGCGTTGAGCGAGACCCAGTACTTC	CASSHGGRGALSETQYF
TRBJ1-1	NA	TRBV4-3	TRBD1	TGCGCCAGCAGCCAAGGGCCGACTCCCGGGACAGGGGGCACTGAAGCTTTCTTT	CASSQGPTPGTGGTEAFF
TRBJ1-2	many	TRBV7-9	NA	TGTGCCAGCAGCTCCCCAGGGAGTTTCTCTAACTATGGCTACACCTTC	CASSSPGSFSNYGYTF
TRBJ2-5	many	TRBV10-3	NA	TGTGCCATCAAGAACAGAGAAGAGACCCAGTACTTC	CAIKNREETQYF
TRBJ1-6	NA	TRBV25-1	NA	TGTGCCGGCAGTTTGCAGTTGGTCTATAATTCACCCCTCCACTTT	CAGSLQLVYNSPLHF
TRBJ1-2	few	TRBV6-1	TRBD1	TGTGCCAGCAGTGAAGCAAAGGGGGCAAGGAATGGCTACGCCTTC	CASSEAKGARNGYAF
TRBJ1-1	many	TRBV5-6	NA	TGTGCCAGCACCTTGATTGGACGGGGGAACACTGAAGCTTTCTTT	CASTLIGRGNTEAFF
TRBJ1-4	NA	TRBV7-9	NA	TGTGCCAGCAGACACCATGGAGGAGGGGAGGGGAAACTGTTTTTT	CASRHHGGGEGKLFF
TRBJ2-7	many	TRBV11-2	NA	TGTGCCAGCAGCTTAGGCGTACTTTCCTACGAGCAGTACTTC	CASSLGVLSYEQYF
TRBJ2-7	NA	TRBV4-1	TRBD2	TGCGCCAGCAGCCCTTGGGCTAGCGGGCCTTACGAGCAGTACTTC	CASSPWASGPYEQYF
TRBJ2-6	NA	TRBV5-1	NA	TGCGCCAGCAGCTTGGAACAGGGGGCCAACGTCCTGACTTTC	CASSLEQGANVLTF
TRBJ2-7	NA	TRBV5-1	TRBD2	TGCGCCAGCAGCTTGAGGCTAGCGGGACCGTACGAGCAGTACTTC	CASSLRLAGPYEQYF
TRBJ1-5	NA	TRBV6-1	NA	TGTGCCAGCAGTGAAGCGGGAGGGAGACGGCCCCAGCATTTT	CASSEAGGRRPQHF
TRBJ2-2	NA	TRBV9	TRBD1	TGTGCCAGCAGCGCAGGACAGGGTAACACCGGGGAGCTGTTTTTT	CASSAGQGNTGELFF
TRBJ1-3	NA	TRBV7-9	NA	TGTGCCAGCAGCGGGCCAGGGACTTTCTCTGGAAACACCATATATTTT	CASSGPGTFSGNTIYF
TRBJ2-2	few	TRBV7-9	TRBD1	TGTGCCAGCAGCCCGAGACAGGGTATCACCGGGGAGCTGTTTTTT	CASSPRQGITGELFF
TRBJ2-7	few	TRBV19	NA	TGTGCCAGTAGTATAGCTGTTTCCGGGACCCCAGACTTC	CASSIAVSGTPDF
TRBJ1-4	many	TRBV7-7	NA	TGTGCTAGCAGCTCAGAGATAAATGAAAAACTGTTTTTT	CASSSEINEKLFF
TRBJ1-2	NA	TRBV7-9	NA	NA	CAGSLGTYGCTF
TRBJ2-7	many	TRBV15	NA	TGTGCCACCAGCCCCCTCCCGGGGGAGTCAGTCTACGAGCAGTACTTC	CATSPLPGESVYEQYF
TRBJ2-7	NA	TRBV7-2	NA	TGTGCCAGCAGCTTAGACGGGTATTCCTACGAGCAGTACTTC	CASSLDGYSYEQYF
TRBJ2-7	once	TRBV2	NA	TGTGCCAGCAGTGCGGCTAGCCGAAACCCGTTCTTC	CASSAASRNPFF
TRBJ2-7	many	TRBV10-3	NA	TGTGCCATCAGTGAATGGAACGAGCAGTACTTC	CAISEWNEQYF
TRBJ2-7	NA	TRBV20-1	TRBD2	TGCAGTGCTATAGCGGGGCTCCTCTCCTACGAGCAGTACTTC	CSAIAGLLSYEQYF
TRBJ1-2	many	TRBV5-1	NA	TGCGCCAGCAGACCAACAGGGACGACTAACTATGGCTACACCTTC	CASRPTGTTNYGYTF
TRBJ2-2	NA	TRBV7-3	NA	TGTGCCAGCAAATACCGGGCCCGGGGCGACGGGGAGCTGTTTTTT	CASKYRARGDGELFF
TRBJ1-2	few	TRBV5-8	NA	TGTGCCAGCAGCTTGGATTTGGGGGGTCCTGGCTACACCTTC	CASSLDLGGPGYTF
TRBJ2-5	once	TRBV7-9	NA	TGTGCCAGCAGCCACCTTGGGCTAGGGAGAACGGAGACCCAGTACTTC	CASSHLGLGRTETQYF
TRBJ2-7	NA	TRBV9	NA	TGTGCCAGCGGCCCGAGAGGGGAAACCTACGAGCAGTACTTC	CASGPRGETYEQYF
TRBJ2-5	NA	TRBV24-1	TRBD2	TGTGCCACCAGTGATGGACTGTGGCGGGGGGGGCCTCAAGAGACCCAGTACTTC	CATSDGLWRGGPQETQYF
TRBJ1-4	few	TRBV9	NA	TGTGCCAGCAGCTCACGGCCGCGGACAGACAATGAAAAACTGTTTTTT	CASSSRPRTDNEKLFF
TRBJ2-7	NA	TRBV11-2	NA	TGTGCCGGCAGCTTAGGCGAGCAGTACTTC	CAGSLGEQYF
TRBJ1-1	NA	TRBV5-1	TRBD1	TGCGCCAGCAGCCGAGGTAGGGAGACAGGGGCTGAAGCTTTCTTT	CASSRGRETGAEAFF
TRBJ2-7	many	TRBV7-9	TRBD1	TGTGCCAGCAGCCAGGTGGGACAGGGCCGATACGAGCAGTACTTC	CASSQVGQGRYEQYF
TRBJ1-4	NA	TRBV12-3/TRBV12-4	NA	TGTGCCAGCAGTTCCCTGGACGGTAGATTCAAAAAACTGTTTTTT	CASSSLDGRFKKLFF
TRBJ1-2	NA	TRBV6-5	NA	TGTGCCAGCAGTTTATCGATTTTGAATGTTGGTGGCTACACCTTC	CASSLSILNVGGYTF
TRBJ1-1	NA	TRBV2	TRBD1	TGTGCCAGCAGCCAAACCCGGGACAGGGGACTGAACACTGAAGCTTTCTTT	CASSQTRDRGLNTEAFF